The 30 T cell receptor beta chains given below trace back to one sample, sequenced in a study of yellow fever vaccine responses in identical twins. TCRdb reprocessed the RT-PCR reads via MiXCR and lists one record per CDR3 protein. The table includes roughly 17,000 distinct CDR3 sequences, over 65% detected once. Source: T cells from blood (PBMCs), unsorted or a sorted subset (not recorded which), taken before or after yellow fever vaccination (not recorded which). The receptors stem from a woman under 30 who received the yellow fever vaccine.

This clonotype was counted only a few times. The chain uses TRBV2 and TRBJ2-2; no firm D call. Germline V CDR1 and CDR2: SNHLY, FYNNEI. The V gene lost 3 bases and the J gene lost 4 bases, with 9 bases spanning the gap. CDR3 length equals 14 residues. DNA for the CDR3: TGTGCCAGCAGTGATCCCCCCCGCACCGGGGAGCTGTTTTTT. Protein sequence: CASSDPPRTGELFF.

The V gene is TRBV20-1, the J gene TRBJ2-7, with D perhaps TRBD1 (6 bases). The CDR3 is 14 amino acids. V was clipped by 7 bases and J by 4 bases, with 20 bases between them. In germline, CDR1 is DFQATT, CDR2 SNEGSKA (reference sequence). The CDR3 bases are TGCAGTGTCACCGTACCGGGACACAAATACGAGCAGTACTTC. Translated: CSVTVPGHKYEQYF.

This clonotype was observed a handful of times. The chain couples TRBV29-1 to TRBJ2-1; D unclear. Trimming shortened V by 2 bases and J by 8 bases, and 10 bases separated the two germline ends. The germline CDR1 and CDR2 sequences are SQVTM and ANQGSEA. The CDR3 covers 12 residues. CDR3 region: CSVEPGRDEQFF. Here the CDR3 DNA reads TGCAGCGTTGAACCAGGACGAGATGAGCAGTTCTTC.

In this sample, this clonotype turned up once. The gene calls are TRBV4-1 and TRBJ2-3; 9 bases fit TRBD2. This CDR3 has 17 amino acids. Germline V lookup: CDR1 MGHRA, CDR2 YSYEKL. V gave up 3 bases and J gave up 4 bases; unmatched junction bases: 11. CDR3 loop: CASSQQSGTSSADTQYF. As DNA, the CDR3 is TGCGCCAGCAGCCAGCAATCCGGGACTAGCAGTGCAGATACGCAGTATTTT.

The CDR3 bases are TGTGCCAGCTCACCACAAACAGGGTACGGGGCCAACGTCCTGACTTTC. Protein: CASSPQTGYGANVLTF. This sequence joins TRBV18 and TRBJ2-6; the D gene is possibly TRBD1 (6 bases). Germline assignment: CDR1 KGHSH and CDR2 LQKENI. The CDR3 totals 16 residues. The V and J ends lost 1 base and 4 bases respectively, with 11 bases between them.

The chain has TRBV3-1 and TRBJ2-3; the match to TRBD1 covers 7 bases. Germline loops: CDR1 LGHDT, CDR2 YNNKEL (reference sequence). V trimming: 0 bases; J trimming: 3 bases; junction bases outside the gene matches: 6. CDR3 size: 16 residues. Here the CDR3 reads CASSQDTGASTDTQYF. The CDR3 DNA follows: TGTGCCAGCAGCCAAGATACAGGGGCAAGTACAGATACGCAGTATTTT.

This CDR3 reads CASSYSTAVRKTPENYGYTF. The CDR3 DNA reads TGTGCCAGCAGTTACTCGACCGCAGTTCGAAAAACCCCTGAAAACTATGGCTACACCTTC. V is TRBV6-2 or TRBV6-3 and J is TRBJ1-2, with D uncertain. Germline values: CDR1 MNHEY, CDR2 SVGEGT. The CDR3 totals 20 residues. V lost 0 bases, J lost 2 bases, and 25 bases lay in between.

The V call is TRBV19, the J call TRBJ2-7; TRBD2 aligns across 8 bases. CDR3 length equals 15 residues. Germline CDR1 is LNHDA and CDR2 is SQIVND (reference sequence). The V segment lost 5 bases and the J segment 7 bases; nucleotides outside the gene matches: 13. The CDR3 protein is CASSSAGGVGWEQYF. In DNA, the CDR3 is TGTGCCAGTAGTTCGGCGGGGGGCGTCGGGTGGGAGCAGTACTTC.

This chain connects TRBV25-1 to TRBJ1-4; 8 bases are a match to TRBD1. The CDR3 runs to 15 residues. Germline assignment: CDR1 MGHDK and CDR2 SYGVNS. V was pared by 4 bases and J by 4 bases, with 5 bases of the junction left unmatched. The DNA for the CDR3 is TGTGCCAGCAGTGTGGACAGGGAAGATAATGAAAAACTGTTTTTT. Its protein product is CASSVDREDNEKLFF.

The chain combines TRBV13 with TRBJ2-7; D possibly matches TRBD1 or TRBD2 (5 bases each). The germline CDR1 and CDR2 sequences are PRHDT and FYEKMQ (reference sequence). The CDR3 length is 10 residues. Trimming shortened V by 5 bases and J by 6 bases, and 5 bases separated the two germline ends. The CDR3 nucleotides are TGTGCCAGCAGCGGGGGCGAGCAGTACTTC. It yields the protein CASSGGEQYF.

The rearrangement uses TRBV7-3 and TRBJ2-1, with D perhaps TRBD2 (5 bases). CDR1 is SGHTA and CDR2 is FQGTGA in the germline V gene. The CDR3 loop spans 17 amino acids. V lost 1 base, J lost 6 bases, and 19 bases lay in between. Written as DNA, the CDR3 is TGTGCCAGCAGCTTAAGTCCGGGGAAATCCAAGGGCAATGAGCAGTTCTTC. Amino acids: CASSLSPGKSKGNEQFF.

V usage is TRBV28 and J usage is TRBJ2-2; TRBD2 matches at 7 bases. Germline CDR1 reads MDHEN; CDR2 reads SYDVKM. With V trimmed by 3 bases and J by 2 bases, 3 bases remained unmatched. The CDR3 covers 15 residues. The DNA for the CDR3 is TGTGCCAGCAGTTTCAGCGGGACTAACACCGGGGAGCTGTTTTTT. Its protein product is CASSFSGTNTGELFF.

The J gene is TRBJ1-5, the V gene TRBV18, with unresolved D. CDR1 is KGHSH, CDR2 LQKENI, per germline. V was shortened by 3 bases and J by 3 bases, with 12 bases between the two germline ends. The CDR3 is made up of 15 amino acids. The CDR3: CASSPTQISNQPQHF. The CDR3 DNA reads TGTGCCAGCTCACCTACCCAGATCTCCAATCAGCCCCAGCATTTT. Full variable domain (missing parts from reference TRBV18 and TRBJ1-5): NAGVMQNPRHLVRRRGQEARLRCSPMKGHSHVYWYRQLPEEGLKFMVYLQKENIIDESGMPKERFSAEFPKEGPSILRIQQVVRGDSAAYFCASSPTQISNQPQHFGDGTRLSIL.

This clonotype is a singleton in its sample. The CDR3 nucleotides read TGTGCCAGCAGCTTAAACGGACAGCAAAATGAAAAACTGTTTTTT. It yields the protein CASSLNGQQNEKLFF. V is TRBV7-9 and J is TRBJ1-4, with a possible D match to TRBD1 (6 bases). The CDR3 runs 15 residues. Per the germline V gene, CDR1 is SEHNR and CDR2 is FQNEAQ (reference sequence). V was shortened by 2 bases and J by 5 bases, with 12 bases between the two germline ends.

This clonotype occurred once. The chain has TRBV3-1 and TRBJ2-1; a possible D gene is TRBD1 (5 bases). The CDR3 contains 16 residues. Trimming left V 0 bases short and J 0 bases short, with 9 bases between. Germline V gene sequence: CDR1 LGHDT, CDR2 YNNKEL (reference sequence). CDR3 nucleotide sequence: TGTGCCAGCAGCCAAGATACAGGAAGCTCCTACAATGAGCAGTTCTTC. Translating it yields CASSQDTGSSYNEQFF.

V gene TRBV13 combines with J gene TRBJ2-7, with D perhaps matching TRBD2 (6 bases). Germline V gene sequence: CDR1 PRHDT, CDR2 FYEKMQ (reference sequence). CDR3 length equals 19 residues. Trimming shortened V by 5 bases and J by 0 bases, and 26 bases separated the two germline ends. The CDR3 is CASSLTDGLFTSRSYEQYF. The DNA for the CDR3 is TGTGCCAGCAGCCTGACAGACGGCCTATTTACTAGCCGCTCCTACGAGCAGTACTTC.

The chain uses TRBV10-3 and TRBJ2-1, with D perhaps TRBD1 (6 bases). Germline lookup yields CDR1 ENHRY and CDR2 SYGVKD. The germline V and J ends were trimmed by 2 bases and 5 bases, with 7 bases remaining between them. This CDR3 is 13 amino acids long. CDR3 sequence reads: CAISERDNNEQFF. In DNA form, the CDR3 reads TGTGCCATCAGTGAGCGGGACAACAATGAGCAGTTCTTC.

The J gene is TRBJ1-2, the V gene TRBV29-1; weak D call: TRBD1 (5 bases). CDR3 length equals 11 residues. V was pared by 8 bases and J by 2 bases, with 9 bases between. Germline assignment: CDR1 SQVTM and CDR2 ANQGSEA. CDR3 residues: CSTTENYGYTF. CDR3 in DNA: TGCAGCACGACAGAGAACTATGGCTACACCTTC.

CDR3: CSVDLGASDTQYF. The CDR3 DNA follows: TGCAGCGTTGATCTGGGGGCCTCAGATACGCAGTATTTT. The V gene is TRBV29-1, the J gene TRBJ2-3; the D gene is possibly TRBD1 (6 bases). The V end lost 3 bases, the J end lost 4 bases, and 11 bases lay between the germline ends. This CDR3 contains 13 residues. Per germline, CDR1 SQVTM and CDR2 ANQGSEA.

J is TRBJ2-3 and V is TRBV4-1; 7 nucleotides match TRBD1. J gave up 1 base and V 6 bases, and 7 bases lay outside the gene matches. The CDR3 loop spans 15 amino acids. Germline V lookup: CDR1 MGHRA, CDR2 YSYEKL. CDR3 loop: CASSQGDRGTDTQYF. As DNA, the CDR3 is TGCGCCAGCAGTCAGGGGGACAGAGGCACAGATACGCAGTATTTT.

The J gene is TRBJ2-5, the V gene TRBV23-1; the match to TRBD1 covers 7 bases. TRBV23-1 is filed as an ORF, its function uncertain. The CDR3 runs 15 residues. Losses at the gene ends were 0 bases for V and 5 bases for J; bases not matched to a gene: 6. Written as DNA, the CDR3 is TGCGCCAGCAGTCAATCCGTGACAGGGATCGAGACCCAGTACTTC. It is translated as CASSQSVTGIETQYF.

This clonotype was counted a few times. V is TRBV5-1 and J is TRBJ2-5; possibly TRBD1 or TRBD2 for D (5 bases each). The CDR3 has 13 amino acids. V was trimmed by 7 bases and J by 1 base, leaving 11 bases between them. Germline V gives CDR1 SGHRS, CDR2 YFSETQ. The CDR3 spells CASRRGTQETQYF. The CDR3 nucleotides read TGCGCCAGCCGACGTGGGACCCAAGAGACCCAGTACTTC.

V gene TRBV27 combines with J gene TRBJ1-5; D not resolved. The CDR3 runs to 17 residues. CDR1 is MNHEY and CDR2 is SMNVEV in the germline V gene (reference sequence). The V gene lost 0 bases and the J gene lost 2 bases, with 14 bases spanning the gap. The CDR3 DNA reads as TGTGCCAGCAGTTTATCGCCCCCTCGGGTAGGCAATCAGCCCCAGCATTTT. The encoded protein is CASSLSPPRVGNQPQHF.

In this sample, this clonotype turned up a few times. This chain joins TRBV13 and TRBJ2-3; D may be TRBD2 (6 bases). V was cut by 5 bases and J by 0 bases, with 21 bases left in between. Germline V gene data show CDR1 as PRHDT and CDR2 as FYEKMQ (reference sequence). This CDR3 is built from 18 residues. CDR3 DNA: TGTGCCAGCAGCACTCTGGGGGTAGCGGAGTCTAGCACAGATACGCAGTATTTT. Its translation: CASSTLGVAESSTDTQYF.

The chain couples TRBV6-1 to TRBJ1-1, with a weak D call TRBD1 (5 bases). V gave up 8 bases and J gave up 1 base, with 14 bases separating them. Germline loops: CDR1 MNHNS, CDR2 SASEGT. This CDR3 region has 14 residues. In DNA, the CDR3 is TGTGCCAGCGCTTCAGGGCGGAAGAACACTGAAGCTTTCTTT. It translates to CASASGRKNTEAFF.

This clonotype appeared once. The chain couples TRBV28 to TRBJ1-1, with a possible D match to TRBD1 (5 bases). The V end lost 8 bases, the J end lost 7 bases, and 23 bases lay between the germline ends. CDR1 MDHEN and CDR2 SYDVKM come from the germline V gene. The CDR3 is made up of 15 amino acids. CDR3 in amino acids: CASGMFTGNYREAFF. DNA of the CDR3: TGTGCCAGCGGTATGTTTACAGGAAACTACCGTGAAGCTTTCTTT.

V and J are TRBV29-1 and TRBJ2-7; D is uncertain. The CDR3 spans 11 residues. The germline V gene has CDR1 SQVTM and CDR2 ANQGSEA. Deletions cut 7 bases from V and 5 bases from J, with 12 bases between. The CDR3 reads CSGNLGDEQYF. The CDR3 bases are TGCAGCGGCAACCTTGGGGACGAGCAGTACTTC.

This chain connects TRBV4-3 to TRBJ2-1, with 8 bases matching TRBD2. The CDR3 is made up of 19 amino acids. V trimming: 5 bases; J trimming: 1 base; junction bases outside the gene matches: 16. The V gene's germline CDR1 is LGHNA and CDR2 YSLEER. CDR3 sequence: CASSGGGAGVATSYNEQFF. Here the CDR3 DNA reads TGCGCCAGCAGCGGGGGGGGAGCGGGAGTTGCAACTTCCTACAATGAGCAGTTCTTC.

The V and J genes are TRBV10-3 and TRBJ2-7; 8 bases match TRBD1. This CDR3 has 12 residues. Germline V gives CDR1 ENHRY, CDR2 SYGVKD. The J segment lost 5 bases and the V segment lost 5 bases, leaving 2 bases of the junction unmatched. The CDR3 DNA is TGTGCCATCAGTTCAGGGGGCCACGAGCAGTACGTC. Its translation is CAISSGGHEQYV.

The table lists this clonotype with a few counts. The J gene is TRBJ2-7, the V gene TRBV15, with 7 bases aligning to TRBD2. Germline CDR1 reads LNHNV; CDR2 reads YYDKDF (reference sequence). The V segment lost 1 base and the J segment 0 bases; nucleotides outside the gene matches: 6. The CDR3 covers 16 residues. CDR3 nucleotides: TGTGCCACCAGCAGAGGGGGAGGGGTATCCTCCTACGAGCAGTACTTC. Translation gives CATSRGGGVSSYEQYF.